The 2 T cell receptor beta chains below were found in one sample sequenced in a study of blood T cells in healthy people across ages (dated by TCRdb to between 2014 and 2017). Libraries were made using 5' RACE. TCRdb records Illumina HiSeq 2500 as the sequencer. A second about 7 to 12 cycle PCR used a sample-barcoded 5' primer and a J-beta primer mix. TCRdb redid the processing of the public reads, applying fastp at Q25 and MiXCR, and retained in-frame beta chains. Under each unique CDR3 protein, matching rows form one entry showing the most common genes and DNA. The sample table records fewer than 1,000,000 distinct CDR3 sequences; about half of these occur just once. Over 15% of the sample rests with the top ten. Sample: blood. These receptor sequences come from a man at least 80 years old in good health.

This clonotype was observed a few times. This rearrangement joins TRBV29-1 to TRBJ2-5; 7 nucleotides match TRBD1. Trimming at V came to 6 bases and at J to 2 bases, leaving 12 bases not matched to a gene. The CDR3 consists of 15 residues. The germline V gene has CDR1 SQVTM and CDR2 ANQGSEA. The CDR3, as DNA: TGCAGCGTCGTATTCCGGGACAGCTTACAAGAGACCCAGTACTTC. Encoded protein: CSVVFRDSLQETQYF.

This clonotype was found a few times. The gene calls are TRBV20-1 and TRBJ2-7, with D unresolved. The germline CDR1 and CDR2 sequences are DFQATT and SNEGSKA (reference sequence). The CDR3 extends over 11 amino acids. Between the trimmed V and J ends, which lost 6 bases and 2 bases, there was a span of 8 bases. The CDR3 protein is CSADTAYEQYF. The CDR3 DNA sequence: TGCAGTGCCGACACTGCCTACGAGCAGTACTTC.